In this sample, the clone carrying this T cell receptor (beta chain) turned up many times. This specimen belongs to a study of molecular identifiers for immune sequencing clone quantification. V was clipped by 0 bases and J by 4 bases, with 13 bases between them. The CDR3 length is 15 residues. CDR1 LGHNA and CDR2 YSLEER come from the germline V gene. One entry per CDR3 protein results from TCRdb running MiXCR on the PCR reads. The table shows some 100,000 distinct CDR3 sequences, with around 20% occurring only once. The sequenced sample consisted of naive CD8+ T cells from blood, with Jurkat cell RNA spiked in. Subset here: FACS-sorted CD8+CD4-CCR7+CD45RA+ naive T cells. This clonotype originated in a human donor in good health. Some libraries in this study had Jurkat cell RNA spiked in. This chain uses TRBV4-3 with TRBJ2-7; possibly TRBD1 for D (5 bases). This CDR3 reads CASSQEAGLGYEQYF. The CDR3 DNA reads TGCGCCAGCAGCCAAGAGGCAGGGCTTGGGTACGAGCAGTACTTC.